This note documents a single T cell receptor (beta chain) sequence. Its specificity is not known. The data were taken from a study of cytomegalovirus exposure and HLA in healthy donors. General study results and limits: Reported results showed that the classifier diagnosed cytomegalovirus status with high specificity and sensitivity.

Trimming removed 4 bases from V and 6 bases from J; junction bases left unmatched: 6. Germline assignment: CDR1 SGHAT and CDR2 FQNNGV. The CDR3 has 15 residues. Libraries were prepared by immunoSEQ multiplex PCR; TCRdb keeps only in-frame clonotypes and omits some of them. The sample contains under 250,000 clones, about 89% of which appear only once. The clonotype was recovered from a woman between 18 and 29 years old in good health and CMV-seronegative. The sample taken for sequencing was PBMCs. V usage is TRBV11-2 and J usage is TRBJ2-1, with 10 positions matching TRBD2. The CDR3 DNA reads as TGTGCCAGCAGCTCCACCCTAGCGGGAGTCAATGAGCAGTTCTTC. Its protein is CASSSTLAGVNEQFF.